The subject of this entry is one TCR beta chain. Its specificity is unknown. At collection, donors were nominally healthy, but unrecorded immune exposures were probable. The record originates from a study of cytomegalovirus exposure and HLA in healthy donors. As for the study in general: Genetic ancestry analysis placed around four fifths of the 300 to 500 donors that were genotyped in the Caucasian-associated cluster. General study results and limits: A reported reduction in N-insertions relative to the 666-donor mean was seen in an Asian-associated ancestry cluster in a later analysis. An observed cluster of highly shared sequence variants was recorded as a likely sequencing artifact.

Primers included in the PCR were 60 Vbeta and 13 Jbeta primers. Sequenced by immunoSEQ multiplex PCR; TCRdb stores in-frame clones only, minus some. Of about 140,000 clones in the sample, approximately 67% were seen once. Losses at the gene ends were 5 bases for V and 5 bases for J; bases not matched to a gene: 7. The CDR3 totals 14 residues. From germline, CDR1 is SGHTA and CDR2 FQGNSA. The specimen was PBMCs. The rearrangement joins TRBV7-2 to TRBJ2-5, with TRBD2 matching over 8 bases. This clonotype originated in a woman in her fifties or sixties in good health and CMV-seronegative. The CDR3: CASSPDGGGETQYF. CDR3 nucleotides: TGTGCCAGCAGCCCAGACGGCGGGGGGGAGACCCAGTACTTC. Drawing the rest from reference TRBV7-2 and TRBJ2-5, the complete variable domain is GAGVSQSPSNKVTEKGKDVELRCDPISGHTALYWYRQSLGQGLEFLIYFQGNSAPDKSGLPSDRFSAERTGGSVSTLTIQRTQQEDSAVYLCASSPDGGGETQYFGPGTRLLVL.